What follows is one T cell receptor (beta chain) and its context. CDR1 and CDR2 (germline): SNHLY, FYNNEI. The V end was cut by 1 base, the J end by 6 bases, with 10 bases between. This CDR3 comprises 14 residues. The record originates from a study of T cell changes during pregnancy in multiple sclerosis. The protocol was immunoSEQ multiplex PCR, while the TCRdb copy is restricted to in-frame clones and leaves out a portion. The table has approximately 71,000 clones, around nine tenths seen once. V is TRBV2 and J is TRBJ2-4; D remains ambiguous. This specimen consisted of peripheral blood, obtained in the third trimester of pregnancy. This clonotype originated in a female donor with multiple sclerosis, enrolled in a pregnancy study. CDR3: CASSEVGGTNIQYF. CDR3 bases: TGTGCCAGCAGTGAAGTAGGCGGAACAAACATTCAGTACTTC.